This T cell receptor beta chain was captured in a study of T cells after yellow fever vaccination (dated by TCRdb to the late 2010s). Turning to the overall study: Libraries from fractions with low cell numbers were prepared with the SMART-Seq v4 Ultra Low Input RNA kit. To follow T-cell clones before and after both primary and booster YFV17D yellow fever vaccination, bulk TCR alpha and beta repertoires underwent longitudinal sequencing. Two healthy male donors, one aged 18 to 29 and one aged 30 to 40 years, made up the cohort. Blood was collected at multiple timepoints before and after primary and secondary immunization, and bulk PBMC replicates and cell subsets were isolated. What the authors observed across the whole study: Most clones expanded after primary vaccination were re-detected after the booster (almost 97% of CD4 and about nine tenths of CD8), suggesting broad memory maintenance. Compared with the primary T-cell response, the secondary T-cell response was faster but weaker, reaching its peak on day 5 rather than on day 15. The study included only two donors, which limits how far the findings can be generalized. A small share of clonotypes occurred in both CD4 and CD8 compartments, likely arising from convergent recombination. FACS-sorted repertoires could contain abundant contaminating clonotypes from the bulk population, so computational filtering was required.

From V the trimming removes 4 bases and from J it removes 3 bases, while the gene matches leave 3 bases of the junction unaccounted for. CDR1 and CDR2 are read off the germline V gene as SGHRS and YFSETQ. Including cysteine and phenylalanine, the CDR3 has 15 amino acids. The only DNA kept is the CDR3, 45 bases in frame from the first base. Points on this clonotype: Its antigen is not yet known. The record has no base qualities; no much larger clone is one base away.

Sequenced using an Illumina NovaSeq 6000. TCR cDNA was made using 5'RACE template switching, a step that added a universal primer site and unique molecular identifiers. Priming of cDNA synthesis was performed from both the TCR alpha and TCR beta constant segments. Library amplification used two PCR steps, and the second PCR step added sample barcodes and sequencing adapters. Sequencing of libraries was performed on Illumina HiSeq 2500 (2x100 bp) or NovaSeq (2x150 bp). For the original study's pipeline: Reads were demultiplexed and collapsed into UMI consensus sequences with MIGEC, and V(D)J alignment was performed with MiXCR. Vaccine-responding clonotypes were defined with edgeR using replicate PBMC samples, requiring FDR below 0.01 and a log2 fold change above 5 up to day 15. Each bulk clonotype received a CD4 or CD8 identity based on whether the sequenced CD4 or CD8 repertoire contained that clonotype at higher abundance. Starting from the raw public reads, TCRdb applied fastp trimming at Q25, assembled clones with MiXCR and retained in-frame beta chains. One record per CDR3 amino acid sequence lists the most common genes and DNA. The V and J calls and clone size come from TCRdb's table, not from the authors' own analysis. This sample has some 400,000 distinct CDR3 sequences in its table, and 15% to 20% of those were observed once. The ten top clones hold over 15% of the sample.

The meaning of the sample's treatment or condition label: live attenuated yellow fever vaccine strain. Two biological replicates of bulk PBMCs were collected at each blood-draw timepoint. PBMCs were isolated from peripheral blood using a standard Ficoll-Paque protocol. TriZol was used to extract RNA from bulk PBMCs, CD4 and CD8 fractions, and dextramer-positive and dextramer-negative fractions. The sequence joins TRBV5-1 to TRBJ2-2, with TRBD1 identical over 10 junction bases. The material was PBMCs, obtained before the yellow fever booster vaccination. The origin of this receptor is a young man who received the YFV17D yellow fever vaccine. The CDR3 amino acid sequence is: CASSGGTGDTGELFF. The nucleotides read TGCGCCAGCAGCGGGGGGACAGGGGACACCGGGGAGCTGTTTTTT.